A single sample gave rise to the 16 T cell receptor beta chains below, sequenced in a study of shared clonotypes between healthy human individuals. The data were produced by immunoSEQ multiplex PCR, yet TCRdb's version contains in-frame clones alone and is incomplete. The sample yields more than 400,000 clones, about 72% seen once. The sequencing sample was made of PBMCs. Receptors originate from a woman aged 40 to 49 in good health. Some clones in this sample may be carry-over from other donors' samples.

V gene TRBV30 combines with J gene TRBJ2-5; TRBD1 aligns across 11 bases. Germline CDR1 GTSNPN, CDR2 SVGIG (reference sequence). Trimming removed 2 bases from V and 2 bases from J; junction bases left unmatched: 4. The CDR3 consists of 15 residues. This chain's CDR3 is CAWSSGTGGQETQYF. In DNA, the CDR3 is TGTGCCTGGAGTTCCGGGACAGGGGGGCAAGAGACCCAGTACTTC.

The genes are TRBV28 and TRBJ1-1; tentative D call: TRBD1 (5 bases). CDR1 and CDR2 (germline): MDHEN, SYDVKM. With 8 bases removed from V and 3 bases from J, the gap between germline ends came to 19 bases. CDR3 size: 15 residues. This chain's CDR3 is CASPPLVGAYTEAFF. The CDR3 DNA follows: TGTGCCAGCCCGCCACTAGTCGGGGCCTACACTGAAGCTTTCTTT.

The DNA of the CDR3 is TGTGCCATCAGCCCAGCGGGAGAATCCTACGAGCAGTACTTC. Translation: CAISPAGESYEQYF. The chain couples TRBV10-3 to TRBJ2-7; the match to TRBD2 covers 8 bases. V was pared by 6 bases and J by 1 base, with 5 bases of the junction left unmatched. Germline values: CDR1 ENHRY, CDR2 SYGVKD. The CDR3 has 14 amino acids.

J is TRBJ2-2 and V is TRBV6-1; D not certain. CDR1 MNHNS and CDR2 SASEGT come from the germline V gene. This CDR3 spans 15 amino acids. V lost 5 bases and J lost 3, with 13 bases in between. The chain's CDR3 is CASSPTALYTGELFF. The CDR3 DNA follows: TGTGCCAGCAGTCCAACGGCCCTGTACACCGGGGAGCTGTTTTTT.

The CDR3 spells CASSLPGTPLGDTGELFF. CDR3 nucleotides: TGTGCCAGCAGCTTACCCGGGACTCCCCTTGGGGACACCGGGGAGCTGTTTTTT. The chain uses TRBV7-9 and TRBJ2-2; tentatively, D is TRBD2 (6 bases). Germline CDR1 and CDR2: SEHNR and FQNEAQ (reference sequence). There are 18 residues in the CDR3. V was pared by 2 bases and J by 3 bases, with 19 bases between. The full variable domain, completed using reference TRBV7-9 and TRBJ2-2, is DTGVSQNPRHKITKRGQNVTFRCDPISEHNRLYWYRQTLGQGPEFLTYFQNEAQLEKSRLLSDRFSAERPKGSFSTLEIQRTEQGDSAMYLCASSLPGTPLGDTGELFFGEGSRLTVL.

V gene TRBV5-4 combines with J gene TRBJ2-7; TRBD2 aligns across 10 bases. Trimming removed 0 bases from V and 2 bases from J; junction bases left unmatched: 5. In germline, CDR1 is SGHNT, CDR2 YYREEE (reference sequence). This CDR3 has 16 amino acids. The CDR3 here is CASSLGPAGGPYEQYF. DNA of the CDR3: TGTGCCAGCAGCTTGGGGCCAGCGGGAGGGCCCTACGAGCAGTACTTC. Filled out from reference TRBV5-4 and TRBJ2-7, the complete variable domain reads ETGVTQSPTHLIKTRGQQVTLRCSSQSGHNTVSWYQQALGQGPQFIFQYYREEENGRGNFPPRFSGLQFPNYSSELNVNALELDDSALYLCASSLGPAGGPYEQYFGPGTRLTVT.

A single count supports this clone. V and J are TRBV5-1 and TRBJ2-1; 11 bases are a match to TRBD2. From germline, CDR1 is SGHRS and CDR2 YFSETQ. J lost 4 bases, V lost 4 bases, and 7 bases had no gene match. The CDR3 consists of 16 residues. CDR3 region: CASSRYIAGGYNEQFF. CDR3 in DNA: TGCGCCAGCAGCCGATACATAGCGGGAGGGTACAATGAGCAGTTCTTC.

The CDR3 DNA reads TGTGCCAGCAGTGGGCCAGGAGGACAGCCCCAGCATTTT. Protein sequence: CASSGPGGQPQHF. The V call is TRBV2, the J call TRBJ1-5; D unclear. The CDR3 has 13 amino acids. The V end was cut by 4 bases, the J end by 7 bases, with 11 bases between. Germline values: CDR1 SNHLY, CDR2 FYNNEI.

The chain carries TRBV6-1 and TRBJ2-5; D perhaps matches TRBD1 (5 bases). With 7 bases removed from V and 2 bases from J, the gap between germline ends came to 11 bases. The CDR3 has 13 residues. Germline CDR1 is MNHNS and CDR2 is SASEGT. DNA of the CDR3: TGTGCCAGCAAGGCAGGGATACAAGAGACCCAGTACTTC. As protein: CASKAGIQETQYF.

This chain uses TRBV21-1 with TRBJ2-5; no DNA check was done on the table's D call, TRBD2. TRBV21-1 is a listed pseudogene. The CDR3 loop spans 18 amino acids. The CDR3 here is CASSKRARRKRGQETQYF. CDR3 nucleotides: TGTGCCAGCAGCAAAAGGGCCAGGAGAAAACGGGGACAAGAGACCCAGTACTTC.

The V and J genes are TRBV7-2 and TRBJ2-2; 8 positions match TRBD1. Germline lookup yields CDR1 SGHTA and CDR2 FQGNSA. V dropped 4 bases and J dropped 7; count of bases not matched to a gene: 14. This CDR3 has 17 residues. This CDR3 reads CASSSRTGTGRIGELFF. CDR3 sequence (DNA): TGTGCCAGCAGCTCACGCACCGGGACAGGTAGGATCGGGGAGCTGTTTTTT.

The chain uses TRBV18 and TRBJ2-1; no definite D call. V lost 0 bases and J lost 10, with 10 bases in between. The CDR3 sequence is 13 residues long. Germline V CDR1 and CDR2: KGHSH, LQKENI. Here the CDR3 DNA reads TGTGCCAGCTCACCACCGGGCAGCCCCGAGCAGTTCTTC. It specifies CASSPPGSPEQFF.

V and J are TRBV10-1 and TRBJ1-1; the D is unclear. Germline CDR1 is WNHNN and CDR2 is SYGVQD (reference sequence). The CDR3 consists of 13 residues. Trimming removed 6 bases at V and 3 bases at J, with 11 bases between. This CDR3 is CASRATKDTEAFF. For the CDR3, the DNA is TGCGCCAGCAGGGCTACAAAGGACACTGAAGCTTTCTTT.

This chain uses TRBV11-2 with TRBJ2-2; D is unclear. The germline gives CDR1 SGHAT, CDR2 FQNNGV. The CDR3 consists of 13 residues. V lost 3 bases and J 8 bases, leaving 10 bases between the germline ends. CDR3 sequence reads: CASSFWGTGELFF. The CDR3 DNA reads as TGTGCCAGCAGCTTTTGGGGAACTGGGGAGCTGTTTTTT.

Concerning this clone itself: The same CDR3 arises from other DNA sequences in this sample as well. This sequence joins TRBV18 and TRBJ1-1; D gene ambiguous. The V gene lost 3 bases and the J gene lost 1 base, with 9 bases spanning the gap. Germline lookup yields CDR1 KGHSH and CDR2 LQKENI. The CDR3 length is 14 residues. CDR3 bases: TGTGCCAGCTCACCCCCTACAGAGAACACTGAAGCTTTCTTT. The encoded protein is CASSPPTENTEAFF. The entire variable domain, with the rest obtained from reference TRBV18 and TRBJ1-1, is as follows: NAGVMQNPRHLVRRRGQEARLRCSPMKGHSHVYWYRQLPEEGLKFMVYLQKENIIDESGMPKERFSAEFPKEGPSILRIQQVVRGDSAAYFCASSPPTENTEAFFGQGTRLTVV.

This clone was found many times. This rearrangement joins TRBV5-1 to TRBJ2-1; 14 bases are a match to TRBD2. CDR1 and CDR2 from the germline V gene are SGHRS and YFSETQ. With V trimmed by 7 bases and J by 4 bases, 10 bases remained unmatched. The CDR3 runs to 17 residues. DNA for the CDR3: TGCGCCAGCTCACGGACTAGCGGGAGGCCCTTATACAATGAGCAGTTCTTC. Its protein product is CASSRTSGRPLYNEQFF.